A single sample gave rise to the 6 T cell receptor beta chains below, sequenced in a study of T cells expressing NK-cell markers. TCRdb derives one entry per CDR3 protein from the 5' RACE reads, leaving out DNA. Here the sample table reports 200,000 to 300,000 distinct CDR3 sequences. The sample was blood T cells: a sorted CD56 or NKG2C T cell subset, CD4+ or CD8+ T cells, or bulk PBMC T cells (not recorded which). The receptor set was obtained from a young man in good health.

The V and J genes are TRBV12-3 or TRBV12-4 and TRBJ2-2; with no DNA, the TCRdb D assignment of TRBD1 cannot be verified. The CDR3 spans 14 residues. The CDR3 sequence: CASRTDSDTGELFF.

The rearrangement joins TRBV15 to TRBJ1-1. This CDR3 spans 15 amino acids. The germline gives CDR1 LNHNV, CDR2 YYDKDF (reference sequence). CDR3 region: CATSRAGSGNTEAFF.

The chain links TRBV12-3 or TRBV12-4 to TRBJ2-1; TCRdb lists TRBD2, though no DNA is available to test this call. The CDR3 loop spans 15 amino acids. The CDR3 reads CASSSRLAGSTEQFF.

The chain joins TRBV7-2 to TRBJ2-7; TCRdb selects TRBD1, and the lack of DNA leaves this call unchecked. There are 15 residues in the CDR3. Germline V lookup: CDR1 SGHTA, CDR2 FQGNSA. CDR3 protein: CASSLDGGGIYEQYF. Variable domain in full (rest from reference TRBV7-2 and TRBJ2-7): GAGVSQSPSNKVTEKGKDVELRCDPISGHTALYWYRQSLGQGLEFLIYFQGNSAPDKSGLPSDRFSAERTGGSVSTLTIQRTQQEDSAVYLCASSLDGGGIYEQYFGPGTRLTVT.

The J gene is TRBJ1-3, the V gene TRBV5-4. The CDR3 runs 14 residues. Germline V lookup: CDR1 SGHNT, CDR2 YYREEE (reference sequence). The CDR3: CASSLGQARDTIYF.

The rearrangement joins TRBV20-1 to TRBJ2-7; TCRdb names TRBD2, which stays unverified in the absence of DNA. Germline CDR1 is DFQATT and CDR2 is SNEGSKA (reference sequence). This CDR3 is built from 18 residues. The CDR3 reads CSAEGREVKREVYYEQYF.